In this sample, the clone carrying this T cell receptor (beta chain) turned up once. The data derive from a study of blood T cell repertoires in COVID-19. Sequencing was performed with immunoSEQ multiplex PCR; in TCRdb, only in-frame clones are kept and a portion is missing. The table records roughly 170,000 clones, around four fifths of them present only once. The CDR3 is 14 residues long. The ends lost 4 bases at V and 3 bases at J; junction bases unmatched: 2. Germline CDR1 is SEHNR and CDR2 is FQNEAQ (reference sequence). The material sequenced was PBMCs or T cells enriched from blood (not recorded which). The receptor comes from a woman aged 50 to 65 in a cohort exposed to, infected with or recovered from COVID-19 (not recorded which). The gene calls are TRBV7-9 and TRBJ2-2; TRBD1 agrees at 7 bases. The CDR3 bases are TGTGCCAGCAGCTCGACAGGGCACACCGGGGAGCTGTTTTTT. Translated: CASSSTGHTGELFF.